The sequence of this T cell receptor beta chain was determined in a study of blood T cell repertoires in COVID-19. This clone appeared once. Clones were read by immunoSEQ multiplex PCR, and TCRdb kept only the in-frame ones, dropping some. This sample has about 220,000 clones, with around four fifths found just once. The V and J ends lost 5 bases and 4 bases respectively, with 14 bases between them. Germline V CDR1 and CDR2: MNHEY, SMNVEV (reference sequence). The length of the CDR3 is 14 residues. Sequencing used peripheral blood. The clonotype was recovered from a woman aged 55-70 years who had recovered from COVID-19. This chain joins TRBV27 and TRBJ1-2, with no clear D. The CDR3 spells CASSPTDSPYGYTF. Here the CDR3 DNA reads TGTGCCAGCAGTCCCACGGACTCCCCCTATGGCTACACCTTC.